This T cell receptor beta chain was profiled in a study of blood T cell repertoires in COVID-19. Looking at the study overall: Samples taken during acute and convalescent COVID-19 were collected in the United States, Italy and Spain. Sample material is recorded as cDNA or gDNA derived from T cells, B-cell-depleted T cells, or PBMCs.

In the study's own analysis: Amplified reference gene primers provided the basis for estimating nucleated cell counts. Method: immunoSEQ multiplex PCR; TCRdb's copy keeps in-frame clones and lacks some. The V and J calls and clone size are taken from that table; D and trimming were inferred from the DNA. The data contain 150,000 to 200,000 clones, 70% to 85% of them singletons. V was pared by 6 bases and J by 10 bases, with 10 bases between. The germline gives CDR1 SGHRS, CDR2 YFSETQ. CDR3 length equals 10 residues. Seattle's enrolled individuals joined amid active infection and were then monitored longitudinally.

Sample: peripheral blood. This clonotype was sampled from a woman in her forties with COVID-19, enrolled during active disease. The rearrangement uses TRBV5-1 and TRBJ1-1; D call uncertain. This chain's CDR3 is CASNVPGAFF. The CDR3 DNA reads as TGCGCCAGCAATGTCCCGGGAGCTTTCTTT.